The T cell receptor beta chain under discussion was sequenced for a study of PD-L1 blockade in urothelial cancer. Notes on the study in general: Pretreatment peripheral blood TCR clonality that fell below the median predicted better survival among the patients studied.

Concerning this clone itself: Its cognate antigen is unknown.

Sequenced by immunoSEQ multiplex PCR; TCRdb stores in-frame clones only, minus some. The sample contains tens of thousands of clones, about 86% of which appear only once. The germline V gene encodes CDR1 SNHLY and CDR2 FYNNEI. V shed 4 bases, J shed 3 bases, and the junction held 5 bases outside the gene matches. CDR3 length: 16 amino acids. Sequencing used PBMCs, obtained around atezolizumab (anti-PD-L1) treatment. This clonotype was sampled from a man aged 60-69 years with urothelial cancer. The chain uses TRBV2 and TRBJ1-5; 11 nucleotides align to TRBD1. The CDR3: CASSASDRGPNQPQHF. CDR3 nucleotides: TGTGCCAGCAGTGCGTCGGACAGGGGGCCCAATCAGCCCCAGCATTTT.